This TCR beta chain was obtained from a study of regulatory T cells in long-lasting Graves disease (dated by TCRdb to the early 2020s). Notes on the research overall: Newly diagnosed Graves' disease patients had taken antithyroid drugs for less than 3 months. Peripheral blood TCR sequencing and RNA sequencing compared persistent Graves' disease patients with newly diagnosed Graves' disease patients. The study was conducted in China and was registered as a clinical trial. A total of about 35 samples underwent TCR sequencing, from about 13 patients with persistent Graves' disease and 20 or so patients with newly diagnosed Graves' disease.

Broader findings and caveats from the paper: Compared with newly diagnosed patients, persistent Graves' disease patients had lower TCR Shannon entropy and fewer highly expanded clones, which suggests clonal expansion. The authors noted that the small sample size was a limitation that may lower accuracy. Because the primary lesion, thyroid tissue, could not be accessed, the study looked at peripheral blood alone. Sequencing and analysis were restricted to the TCR beta chain. More public clonotypes were shared among persistent patients (under 3,000) than among newly diagnosed patients (roughly 960).

The sample's time point label, in plain terms: newly diagnosed GD, antithyroid drugs for less than 3 months. For both TCR sequencing and RNA sequencing, RNA was extracted from PBMCs in TRIzol. Graves' disease was diagnosed according to American Thyroid Association guidelines. Recruitment of patients was carried out at an endocrinology department in Xi'an, China. Each patient gave 9 to 10 milliliters of peripheral blood, collected in an EDTA anticoagulant tube. Ficoll Paque Plus density gradient separation was used to isolate PBMCs, and no additional T cell sorting was done. An Agilent 2100 Bioanalyzer and agarose gel were used to assess RNA quality, and a NanoDrop 2000 was used to measure RNA concentration. The library was prepared using multiplex PCR. TCRdb shows the sequencer as Illumina HiSeq 4000. To build TCR beta libraries, CDR3 regions were amplified by Arm-PCR using iRepertoire HTBI primers. Before sequencing, the PCR products underwent gel purification. On the authors' methods: Gene usage analysis of CDR3 amino acid clonotypes used the roughly 60 TRBV and 11 to 15 TRBJ segments found across samples. COPE and FqMerger were used to merge the filtered high-quality paired reads into contigs. BLAST was used to align contigs to IMGT TRBV, TRBD and TRBJ reference genes, with CDR3 defined following IMGT. Highly expanded clones were defined as clonotypes with a frequency above 0.1%. Repertoire diversity was measured by Shannon entropy, and V-J evenness by the Gini coefficient. A clonotype found in more than one individual was treated as public. TCRdb reanalyzed the raw reads on its own, using fastp at Q25 for trimming and MiXCR for clone calling, and kept in-frame beta chains. Rows are combined by CDR3 protein, so each entry shows the most common genes and DNA. Clone size and V and J calls follow TCRdb, not the original study. This sample has 400,000 to 550,000 distinct CDR3 sequences in its table, and about a sixth of those were observed once. 20% to 25% of the sample is held by the ten biggest clonotypes.

Details on this clonotype: It has no known antigen specificity. No much larger clonotype is one base removed from it; base qualities were not supplied.

The sample was also reused in another study, on T cells in Graves' hyperthyroidism and ophthalmopathy. The second source states: Stable Graves' hyperthyroidism was defined as no progression to ophthalmopathy during 18 months of follow-up. The hyperthyroidism patients were between 18 and 65 years old and newly diagnosed, with a disease duration of less than 2 months. Exclusion was applied to patients with uncontrolled infections, other autoimmune diseases, pregnancy or lactation. Diagnoses relied on clinical symptoms, serum thyroxine and TRAb, thyroid ultrasound and orbital computed tomography. The TCR CDR3 was subjected to a first round of RT-PCR using the HTBI primer set and the Qiagen OneStep RT-PCR kit. Most expanded thyroid clonotypes (frequency above 0.001) were also detected in blood, suggesting blood repertoires may reflect thyroid immune responses. A 13 V-J signature model separated ophthalmopathy from stable hyperthyroidism, with approximately 86% sensitivity and 81.08% specificity in cross-validation and 80%/75% in testing. In validation, progression to ophthalmopathy was predicted by the model with 55% to 71% sensitivity and 72.22% specificity, a median of roughly 6.4 months before onset. To identify TCR V-J signatures that set the groups apart, the researchers used a discovery cohort of 100 patients, made up of about 44 with Graves' ophthalmopathy and around 58 with stable Graves' hyperthyroidism. Prospective prediction of ophthalmopathy was tested in an independent validation cohort of approximately 19 hyperthyroidism patients and 15 to 17 patients who later progressed to ophthalmopathy. The 90 to 100 discovery patients were randomly split 7:3 into training and test sets. The study also compared thyroid tissue and blood T-cell repertoires from 6 or 7 Graves' hyperthyroidism patients. Following sampling, methimazole starting at 30 mg daily was given to hyperthyroidism patients, and high-dose intravenous methylprednisolone was given to ophthalmopathy patients. Libraries were constructed in a second round of multiplex PCR, after which size selection and purification were performed. Sequencing of the libraries was done on an Illumina HiSeq2000 using paired-end 100 bp reads. SOAPnuke was used to process the raw data, with reads discarded if the reads contained adapters or uncalled bases, had a mean Phred below 15, or lacked an exact constant-primer or identifier match. High-quality paired reads were merged using COPE v1.2.5, and each unique nucleotide sequence was defined as a clonotype. MiTCR v1.1 was used to align the clonotypes against IMGT TRBV, TRBD and TRBJ reference segments. The analysis included only V-J combinations with a frequency above 0.0001, which together covered roughly 99% of the repertoires. A TCS score was defined as the ratio between F50 (clonal expansion) and ExV (chaos), using BLOSUM62-based TCRdist between CDR3 peptides within each V-J. Welch's t-statistics and random forest reduced several hundred V-J features to roughly 13, which were used in a naive Bayes classifier (R e1071). Sample size was not statistically predetermined, and investigators were not blinded to group allocation. The paper describes TCR Vbeta CDR3 sequencing of fewer than 150 peripheral blood samples, made up of 43 ophthalmopathy patients, around 78 hyperthyroidism patients and 17 progressor patients.

The TCR was taken from a woman aged 18 to 35 with Graves disease. Donor details come from another sample of the same person, matched by shared clones. Sequencing was performed on peripheral blood mononuclear cells (PBMCs), taken at new diagnosis, from a patient treated with antithyroid drugs.

The CDR3 in this case is CSARDIGTSGRGGNEQFF. The nucleotide sequence reads TGCAGTGCTAGAGATATCGGGACTAGCGGGAGGGGAGGCAATGAGCAGTTCTTC. Rearrangement joined TRBV20-1 to TRBJ2-1, with 16 junctional bases fitting TRBD2. The CDR3 starts with the cysteine, ends with the phenylalanine, and has 18 residues. Only CDR3 DNA remains: 54 bases, in frame from the first base. V is trimmed back by 0 bases and J by 6 bases, and the junction contains 8 bases that no gene match accounts for. Sequences DFQATT (CDR1) and SNEGSKA (CDR2) are obtained from the germline V gene (reference sequence).